This passage covers 19 T cell receptor beta chains from one sample sequenced in a study of blood T cell repertoires in COVID-19 (dated by TCRdb to the early 2020s). The receptor library was made with the immunoSEQ multiplex PCR assay. The table comes from immuneACCESS by way of TCRdb, which keeps in-frame sequences with V and J called. Part of the clones is missing from these tables; in studies checked, under half for an unresolved V gene and the rest for unknown reasons. The table for this sample lists some 130,000 clones; roughly 88% of them were counted only once. Around 4.5% of the sample rests with the top ten. Sequencing input: PBMCs or T cells enriched from blood (not recorded which). Receptor source: a man aged 45 to 65 who had recovered from COVID-19.

V is TRBV14 and J is TRBJ2-2, with TRBD1 identical over 9 bases. The CDR3 spans 16 residues. With 4 bases clipped from V and 4 bases from J, the junction kept 7 bases outside the gene matches. CDR1 and CDR2 from the germline V gene are SGHDN and FVKESK. The DNA for the CDR3 is TGTGCCAGCAGCCTCTGGACAGGGGTGGCCACCGGGGAGCTGTTTTTT. Residues: CASSLWTGVATGELFF. The entire variable domain, with the rest obtained from reference TRBV14 and TRBJ2-2, is as follows: EAGVTQFPSHSVIEKGQTVTLRCDPISGHDNLYWYRRVMGKEIKFLLHFVKESKQDESGMPNNRFLAERTGGTYSTLKVQPAELEDSGVYFCASSLWTGVATGELFFGEGSRLTVL.

The V call is TRBV5-1, the J call TRBJ1-2; a possible D gene is TRBD1 (6 bases). The germline CDR1 and CDR2 sequences are SGHRS and YFSETQ. Trimming shortened V by 3 bases and J by 6 bases, and 15 bases separated the two germline ends. CDR3 length: 14 amino acids. CDR3 region: CASSSSLGADGYTF. CDR3 sequence (DNA): TGCGCCAGCAGCTCTAGTTTGGGGGCTGATGGCTACACCTTC.

The chain combines TRBV19 with TRBJ2-2; TRBD1 matches at 8 bases. V trimming: 4 bases; J trimming: 6 bases; junction bases outside the gene matches: 10. Germline-derived CDR1 and CDR2 are LNHDA and SQIVND (reference sequence). The CDR3 runs 16 residues. This chain's CDR3 is CASSSPPDRVSGELFF. For the CDR3, the DNA is TGTGCCAGTAGTAGCCCCCCGGACAGGGTTTCCGGGGAGCTGTTTTTT.

This clone was detected once. The chain links TRBV20-1 to TRBJ1-6; unclear D gene. Trimming shortened V by 5 bases and J by 13 bases, and 9 bases separated the two germline ends. This CDR3 region has 10 residues. The germline gives CDR1 DFQATT, CDR2 SNEGSKA (reference sequence). The DNA of the CDR3 is TGCAGTGCTGAGCCCTTTCCCCTCCACTTT. Amino acid sequence: CSAEPFPLHF.

The J gene is TRBJ2-2, the V gene TRBV24-1; the match to TRBD1 covers 7 bases. V gave up 3 bases and J gave up 5 bases; unmatched junction bases: 14. CDR3 size: 18 residues. CDR1 is KGHDR, CDR2 SFDVKD, per germline. CDR3 coding DNA: TGTGCCACCAGTGATCCCATGGGACAGCCCCATAGGACCGGGGAGCTGTTTTTT. Translating gives CATSDPMGQPHRTGELFF.

V and J are TRBV4-1 and TRBJ1-2; D may be TRBD1 (5 bases). The CDR3 spans 15 residues. The germline V gene encodes CDR1 MGHRA and CDR2 YSYEKL. The V end lost 4 bases, the J end lost 3 bases, and 15 bases lay between the germline ends. The CDR3 spells CASSLTGERDYGYTF. In DNA form, the CDR3 reads TGCGCCAGCAGCCTCACGGGGGAGAGAGACTATGGCTACACCTTC.

The chain joins TRBV29-1 to TRBJ1-2; the match to TRBD1 covers 8 bases. This CDR3 has 12 residues. The V and J ends lost 7 bases and 5 bases, in that order; junction bases with no gene match: 6. The germline gives CDR1 SQVTM, CDR2 ANQGSEA. The CDR3 DNA sequence: TGCAGCGCCAGGGGGCTTCTTTATGGCTACACCTTC. Encoded protein: CSARGLLYGYTF.

The chain is built from TRBV4-2 and TRBJ1-5, with a tentative D call TRBD1 (5 bases). CDR3 length: 13 amino acids. The ends were cut back, 5 bases at V and 3 bases at J, with 8 bases in the middle. Germline V gene lookup returns CDR1 LGHNA and CDR2 YNFKEQ. The CDR3 sequence: CASSSGFNQPQHF. The CDR3 DNA reads as TGTGCCAGCAGCTCAGGGTTCAATCAGCCCCAGCATTTT.

This chain connects TRBV28 to TRBJ2-7; D is perhaps TRBD1 (6 bases). Germline V gene lookup returns CDR1 MDHEN and CDR2 SYDVKM. This CDR3 has 13 residues. Trimming removed 1 base from V and 3 bases from J, with 7 bases in between. Written as DNA, the CDR3 is TGTGCCAGCAGTTTATCACAGGGCTACGAGCAGTACGTC. Translating gives CASSLSQGYEQYV.

CDR3 sequence (DNA): TGTGCCAGCAGCTTAGCGACAGGGGGGAGCTCCTACGAGCAGTACTTC. Its protein product is CASSLATGGSSYEQYF. The rearrangement uses TRBV7-2 and TRBJ2-7; TRBD1 matches at 9 bases. The J segment lost 0 bases and the V segment lost 0 bases, leaving 3 bases of the junction unmatched. The CDR3 extends over 16 amino acids. Germline CDR1 reads SGHTA; CDR2 reads FQGNSA.

V is TRBV5-1 and J is TRBJ1-4, with a possible D match to TRBD1 (6 bases). Trimming removed 3 bases at V and 7 bases at J, with 10 bases between. The CDR3 totals 13 residues. The germline V gene encodes CDR1 SGHRS and CDR2 YFSETQ. The CDR3 DNA reads TGCGCCAGCAGCTCGGGGGGCGGTGAAAAACTGTTTTTT. Its protein product is CASSSGGGEKLFF.

The J gene is TRBJ1-5, the V gene TRBV19; D may be TRBD1 (6 bases). The V and J ends lost 6 bases and 2 bases respectively, with 14 bases between them. The length of the CDR3 is 15 residues. Germline loops: CDR1 LNHDA, CDR2 SQIVND (reference sequence). The CDR3 DNA reads as TGTGCCAGTAGCCTCTGGGGGCGCGGCAATCAGCCCCAGCATTTT. It is translated as CASSLWGRGNQPQHF.

The chain joins TRBV27 to TRBJ1-6; 12 nucleotides line up with TRBD1. The CDR3 is 18 residues long. The V gene's germline CDR1 is MNHEY and CDR2 SMNVEV (reference sequence). J gave up 4 bases and V 5 bases, and 9 bases lay outside the gene matches. The CDR3 sequence: CASSLRDRGLSYNSPLHF. The CDR3, as DNA: TGTGCCAGCAGTCTACGGGACAGGGGGCTCTCATATAATTCACCCCTCCACTTT.

The chain joins TRBV5-5 to TRBJ2-2; D call uncertain. Trimming pared 5 bases from V and 4 bases from J, leaving 6 bases between. The CDR3 totals 12 residues. The germline V gene encodes CDR1 SGHKS and CDR2 YYEKEE (reference sequence). CDR3 bases: TGTGCCAGCAGTCTAAGCACCGGGGAGCTGTTTTTT. Encoded protein: CASSLSTGELFF.

This clone has just a few counts. The chain couples TRBV28 to TRBJ2-7; 8 bases map to TRBD1. V gave up 7 bases and J gave up 2 bases; unmatched junction bases: 4. The CDR3 sequence is 13 residues long. Germline CDR1 is MDHEN and CDR2 is SYDVKM. The CDR3 region has the DNA TGTGCCAGCACCAGGACAGGGACCTACGAGCAGTACGTC. Amino acid sequence: CASTRTGTYEQYV.

The chain recombines TRBV9 with TRBJ2-2; perhaps TRBD2 as D (6 bases). Germline CDR1 reads SGDLS; CDR2 reads YYNGEE. The length of the CDR3 is 15 residues. V lost 0 bases and J 2 bases, leaving 8 bases between the germline ends. The DNA for the CDR3 is TGTGCCAGCAGCGTAGGCGGGGTTAACACCGGGGAGCTGTTTTTT. Its protein is CASSVGGVNTGELFF. The full variable domain, completed using reference TRBV9 and TRBJ2-2, is DSGVTQTPKHLITATGQRVTLRCSPRSGDLSVYWYQQSLDQGLQFLIQYYNGEERAKGNILERFSAQQFPDLHSELNLSSLELGDSALYFCASSVGGVNTGELFFGEGSRLTVL.

The V gene is TRBV7-9, the J gene TRBJ2-1; D unclear. This CDR3 spans 13 amino acids. Germline V gives CDR1 SEHNR, CDR2 FQNEAQ (reference sequence). Between the trimmed V and J ends, which lost 2 bases and 6 bases, there was a span of 8 bases. The CDR3 DNA reads as TGTGCCAGCAGCTTAATAATCGGCAATGAGCAGTTCTTC. The encoded protein is CASSLIIGNEQFF.

The rearrangement uses TRBV19 and TRBJ1-1; possibly TRBD1 for D (6 bases). Germline loops: CDR1 LNHDA, CDR2 SQIVND (reference sequence). The CDR3 is 15 amino acids. Trimming took 2 bases from V and 2 from J, leaving 12 bases between them. In DNA form, the CDR3 reads TGTGCCAGTAGTATACCGACAGGTTCCAACACTGAAGCTTTCTTT. It encodes CASSIPTGSNTEAFF.

This chain connects TRBV7-7 to TRBJ2-1; 7 bases are a match to TRBD2. The germline CDR1 and CDR2 sequences are SSHAT and FNYEAQ (reference sequence). This CDR3 contains 13 residues. Trimming removed 5 bases from V and 5 bases from J; junction bases left unmatched: 3. The CDR3 is CASSRGEDNEQFF. The CDR3 region has the DNA TGTGCCAGCAGCCGGGGGGAGGACAATGAGCAGTTCTTC.